This T cell receptor (beta chain) was documented in a study of blood T cell repertoires in COVID-19. Overall study: The United States, Italy and Spain supplied acute and convalescent COVID-19 samples. The cDNA or gDNA used as material had been derived from T cells, B-cell-depleted T cells, or PBMCs.

Original processing notes: How many nucleated cells were present was estimated from reference gene primer amplification. Method: immunoSEQ multiplex PCR; TCRdb's copy keeps in-frame clones and lacks some. V and J calls and clone size are given by that table; D and trimming were obtained from the DNA. The sample has fewer than 700,000 clones; approximately 88% are singletons. It was during active infection that Seattle patients were enrolled and then longitudinally followed. The sequencing sample was made of peripheral blood. This TCR came from a woman aged 45 to 65 with COVID-19, enrolled during active disease.

The CDR3 is CASSPGGSVYEQYF. In DNA, the CDR3 is TGTGCCAGCAGCCCAGGGGGTAGTGTTTACGAGCAGTACTTC. The V call is TRBV7-9, the J call TRBJ2-7; TRBD1 agrees at 7 bases. V trimming: 5 bases; J trimming: 4 bases; junction bases outside the gene matches: 8. Germline CDR1 and CDR2: SEHNR and FQNEAQ (reference sequence). The CDR3 has 14 amino acids.